Each of the 2 T cell receptor beta chains below was sequenced from the same sample in a study of cytomegalovirus exposure and HLA in healthy donors. Both 60 Vbeta primers and 13 Jbeta primers went into the PCR. Profiling relied on immunoSEQ multiplex PCR, and the TCRdb table lists in-frame clones only, not all of them. The table lists more than 110,000 clones, roughly 77% of them singletons, with about 3% in the top ten. Source material: PBMCs. Receptors were obtained from a female donor in good health and CMV-seronegative.

The chain has TRBV10-3 and TRBJ2-2, with 10 bases identical to TRBD1. Germline V gene lookup returns CDR1 ENHRY and CDR2 SYGVKD. This CDR3 has 15 residues. The trim removed 6 bases at V and 3 bases at J, leaving 4 bases unmatched. CDR3 residues: CAIRTGGMDTGELFF. The CDR3 DNA reads TGTGCCATCAGGACAGGGGGCATGGACACCGGGGAGCTGTTTTTT.

The sample holds many counts of this clone. The chain has TRBV6-1 and TRBJ2-1; a possible D gene is TRBD2 (6 bases). The CDR3 spans 15 residues. Trimming left V 7 bases short and J 4 bases short, with 17 bases between. Germline CDR1 MNHNS, CDR2 SASEGT. The CDR3 nucleotides read TGTGCCAGCAATCGCGGGACTTCTAATTACAATGAGCAGTTCTTC. Its protein is CASNRGTSNYNEQFF.